The rows below give T cell receptor beta chains drawn from one sample of a study of blood T cell repertoires in COVID-19. Measured with immunoSEQ multiplex PCR; TCRdb has only the in-frame clones, and not every one. The repertoire holds 60,000 to 80,000 clones, approximately 80% seen once, with about 13% in the top ten. Sequenced material: peripheral blood. The receptors were gathered from a man aged 50 to 60 with COVID-19, enrolled during active disease. Both conserved end residues are part of each CDR3.

j_gene	v_gene	CDR3aa
TRBJ2-3	TRBV6-5	CASSYVAGFTDTQYF
TRBJ2-1	TRBV5-1	CASSHSDSVHEQFF
TRBJ2-5	TRBV2	CASNRLAGGGETQYF
TRBJ2-1	TRBV30	CAWSVSEDNEQFF
TRBJ1-4	TRBV7-9	CASSGQATNEKLFF
TRBJ2-7	TRBV30	CAWGLERRYEQYF
TRBJ2-7	TRBV7-8	CASSPGGLAGSYEQYF
TRBJ2-1	TRBV18	CASSPVLRVRVLHNEQFF
TRBJ2-2	TRBV7-3	CASSHRGDTGELFF
TRBJ1-2	TRBV6-1	CASSERGETRSYTF
TRBJ2-7	TRBV9	CASSAGPPSGSAYEQYF
TRBJ2-2	TRBV2	CASREGLDPGELFF
TRBJ2-7	TRBV7-2	CASSLGRTIPLGEQYF
TRBJ2-2	TRBV18	CASSQTPGELFF
TRBJ1-2	TRBV2	CASREARGEANYGYTF
TRBJ1-2	TRBV10-1	CASRALQGTAF
TRBJ2-1	TRBV4-2	CASSQGVAARPFF
TRBJ2-7	TRBV4-1	CASSRLGLVPTWEQYF
TRBJ2-7	TRBV9	CASSVRALLDEQYF
TRBJ1-5	TRBV29-1	CSVGRDNDQPQHF
TRBJ2-2	TRBV28	CASRASGRTGELFF
TRBJ2-1	TRBV19	CASSPGRLHSYNEQFF
TRBJ1-2	TRBV27	CATSSRAGGWNYGYTF
TRBJ1-2	TRBV28	CASSLLGARGTF
TRBJ1-2	TRBV29-1	CSVRDNNYGYTF
TRBJ2-3	TRBV19	CASRRQAPDTQYF
TRBJ1-2	TRBV30	CAWRTGVNYGYTF
TRBJ1-1	TRBV11-3	CASSSRTEPTPTEAFF
TRBJ2-6	TRBV28	CASSGAGANVLTF